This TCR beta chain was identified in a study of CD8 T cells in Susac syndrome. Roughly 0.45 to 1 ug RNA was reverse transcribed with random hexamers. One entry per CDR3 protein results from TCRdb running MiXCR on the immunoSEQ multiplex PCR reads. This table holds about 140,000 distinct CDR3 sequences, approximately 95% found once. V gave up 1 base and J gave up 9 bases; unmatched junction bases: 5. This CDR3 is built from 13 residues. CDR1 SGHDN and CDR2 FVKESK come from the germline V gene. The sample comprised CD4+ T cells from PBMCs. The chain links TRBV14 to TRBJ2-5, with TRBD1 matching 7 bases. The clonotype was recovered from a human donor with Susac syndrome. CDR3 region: CASSQVSGQAQYF. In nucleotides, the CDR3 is TGTGCCAGCAGCCAAGTTTCAGGACAGGCCCAGTACTTC.